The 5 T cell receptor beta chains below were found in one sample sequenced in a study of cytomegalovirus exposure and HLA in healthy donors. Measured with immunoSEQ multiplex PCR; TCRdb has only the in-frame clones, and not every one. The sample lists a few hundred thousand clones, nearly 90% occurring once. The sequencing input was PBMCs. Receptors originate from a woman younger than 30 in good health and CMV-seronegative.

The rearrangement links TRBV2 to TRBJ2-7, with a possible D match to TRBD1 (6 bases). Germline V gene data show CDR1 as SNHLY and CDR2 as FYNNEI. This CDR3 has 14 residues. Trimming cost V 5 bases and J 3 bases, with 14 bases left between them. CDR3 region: CASSPRGTFYEQYV. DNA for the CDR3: TGTGCCAGCAGTCCCAGGGGTACCTTCTACGAGCAGTACGTC.

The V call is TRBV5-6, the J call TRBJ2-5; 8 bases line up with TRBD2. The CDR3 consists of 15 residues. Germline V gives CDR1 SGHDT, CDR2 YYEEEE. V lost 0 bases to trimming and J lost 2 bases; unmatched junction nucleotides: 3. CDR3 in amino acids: CASSLELAVQETQYF. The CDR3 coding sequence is TGTGCCAGCAGCTTGGAACTAGCGGTTCAAGAGACCCAGTACTTC. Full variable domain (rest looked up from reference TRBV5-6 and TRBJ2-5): DAGVTQSPTHLIKTRGQQVTLRCSPKSGHDTVSWYQQALGQGPQFIFQYYEEEERQRGNFPDRFSGHQFPNYSSELNVNALLLGDSALYLCASSLELAVQETQYFGPGTRLLVL.

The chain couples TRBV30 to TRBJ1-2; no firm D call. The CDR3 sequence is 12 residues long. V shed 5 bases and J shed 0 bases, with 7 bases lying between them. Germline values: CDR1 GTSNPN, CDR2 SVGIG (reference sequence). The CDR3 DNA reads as TGTGCCTGGGGCGACACTAACTATGGCTACACCTTC. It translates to CAWGDTNYGYTF.

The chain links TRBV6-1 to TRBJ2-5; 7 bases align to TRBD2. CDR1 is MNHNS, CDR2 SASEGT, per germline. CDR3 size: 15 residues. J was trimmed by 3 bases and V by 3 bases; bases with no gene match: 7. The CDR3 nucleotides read TGTGCCAGCAGTGACGCCTGGGGGGGGAAAGAGACCCAGTACTTC. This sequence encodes CASSDAWGGKETQYF.

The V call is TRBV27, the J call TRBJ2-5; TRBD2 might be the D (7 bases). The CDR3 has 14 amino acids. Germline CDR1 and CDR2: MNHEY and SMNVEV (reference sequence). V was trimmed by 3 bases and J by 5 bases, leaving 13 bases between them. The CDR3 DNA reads TGTGCCAGCAGTTTTACAGGGCGGGAGGAGACCCAGTACTTC. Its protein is CASSFTGREETQYF.